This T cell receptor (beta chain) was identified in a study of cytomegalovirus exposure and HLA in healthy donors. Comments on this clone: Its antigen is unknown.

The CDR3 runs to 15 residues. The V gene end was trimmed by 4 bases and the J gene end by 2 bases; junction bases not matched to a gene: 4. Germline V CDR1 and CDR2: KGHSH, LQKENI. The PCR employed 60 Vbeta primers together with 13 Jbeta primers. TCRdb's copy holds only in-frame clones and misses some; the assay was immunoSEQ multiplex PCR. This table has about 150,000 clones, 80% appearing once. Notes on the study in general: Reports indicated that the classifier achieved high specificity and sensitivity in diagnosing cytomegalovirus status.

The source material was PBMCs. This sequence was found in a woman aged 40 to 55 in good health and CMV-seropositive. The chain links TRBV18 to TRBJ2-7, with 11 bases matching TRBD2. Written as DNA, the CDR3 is TGTGCCAGCTCACACGGGACTAGCGGCCCCTACGAGCAGTACTTC. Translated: CASSHGTSGPYEQYF.